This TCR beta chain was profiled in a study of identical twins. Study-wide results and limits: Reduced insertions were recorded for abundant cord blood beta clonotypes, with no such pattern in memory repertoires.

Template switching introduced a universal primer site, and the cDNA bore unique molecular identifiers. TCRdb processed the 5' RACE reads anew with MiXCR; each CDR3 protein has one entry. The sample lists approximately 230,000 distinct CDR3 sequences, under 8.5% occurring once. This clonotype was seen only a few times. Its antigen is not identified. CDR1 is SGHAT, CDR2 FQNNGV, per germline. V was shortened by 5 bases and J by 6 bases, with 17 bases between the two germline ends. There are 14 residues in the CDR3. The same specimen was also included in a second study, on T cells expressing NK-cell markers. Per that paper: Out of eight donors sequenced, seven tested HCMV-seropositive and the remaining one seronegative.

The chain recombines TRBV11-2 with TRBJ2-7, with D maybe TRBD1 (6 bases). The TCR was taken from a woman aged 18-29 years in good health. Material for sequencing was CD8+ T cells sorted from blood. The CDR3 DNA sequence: TGTGCCAGCAGCCCAGGGGCCGTACAGCGCGAGCAGTACTTC. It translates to CASSPGAVQREQYF.